This entry concerns a single T cell receptor (beta chain). The antigen this receptor binds is unknown. Base qualities were left out, and no much larger clone turns up one base away. This sample was included in a study of blood T cell repertoires in COVID-19 (dated by TCRdb to the early 2020s). General notes on the study: The collaborator samples originated in the United States, Italy and Spain and spanned the acute and convalescent phases of COVID-19. The prospective study material was composed of cDNA or gDNA derived from T cells, B-cell-depleted T cells, or PBMCs. The dataset comprised deeply sampled blood TCRbeta repertoires from subjects exposed to, actively infected with, or recovered from COVID-19. A freely available public database, intended as a resource for researchers studying the immune response to SARS-CoV-2, is where the repertoires were released. Samples were obtained from the ongoing ImmuneRACE study (first 160 participants) and from about 1,300 subjects provided by 6 global collaborators. A de-identified subject ID, COVID-19 status, age in years and sex were almost always included in the sample metadata. HLA class I and class II types, where available, came from metadata supplied by the sample provider rather than from assay-based typing.

Whole blood was collected in K2EDTA tubes by collaborating institutions according to the institutions' own protocols. For TCRbeta analysis, collaborators shipped samples as frozen whole blood, isolated PBMCs, or DNA extracted from either of those sample types. TCRbeta CDR3 regions were amplified from genomic DNA using the immunoSEQ Assay, a bias-controlled multiplex PCR. For the original study's pipeline: The number of nucleated cells in each sample was estimated by amplification of reference gene primers within the assay. To quantify the absolute abundance of each unique TCRbeta CDR3 rearrangement, sequence reads were collapsed and filtered. For each sample, productive Simpson clonality was calculated by taking the square root of Simpson's diversity index across productive rearrangements. This immuneACCESS table, as held by TCRdb, lists in-frame sequences with V and J called but not all clones. Of the missing ones, under half trace to an unresolved V gene in checked studies; the others have no known cause. Clone size and the V and J calls come from that table; the DNA yielded D and trimming. For this sample there are under 150,000 clones; 90% appear just once. The top ten clones comprise under 2% of the sample.

Points the paper makes about the study in general: The quantity of clinical and demographic metadata differed by source and by participant and was supplied without curation.

Reading from cysteine to phenylalanine, the CDR3 counts 14 amino acids. Only the CDR3 DNA is retained, 42 bases long and in frame from the first base. The CDR1 and CDR2 encoded by the germline V gene are SGHRS and YFSETQ. V and J are truncated by 2 bases and 0 bases respectively, leaving an intervening sequence of 7 bases. This TCR came from a human donor with active COVID-19. The donor label of this sample is uncertain. This sequence uses TRBV5-1 and TRBJ2-3, and perhaps TRBD1 as D gene, on 6 matching bases. Source material: peripheral blood. The base sequence is TGCGCCAGCAGCTTCGGACAGAGCACAGATACGCAGTATTTT. Translated, this gives CASSFGQSTDTQYF. Outside the CDR3, residues come from the reference TRBV5-1 and TRBJ2-3 proteins, so the full variable domain is: KAGVTQTPRYLIKTRGQQVTLSCSPISGHRSVSWYQQTPGQGLQFLFEYFSETQRNKGNFPGRFSGRQFSNSRSEMNVSTLELGDSALYLCASSFGQSTDTQYFGPGTRLTVL.